These T cell receptor beta chains were read from a single sample in a study of T cell repertoires in cytomegalovirus infection. TCRdb itself ran the reads through MiXCR, one entry per CDR3 protein. The sample has about 680,000 distinct CDR3 sequences; 20% to 30% are singletons. The sample comprised CD8+ T cells from PBMCs. The receptor source for this set is a human donor in good health (CMV status not recorded). Some clones in this sample may be carry-over from other donors' samples. Each CDR3 is given with its conserved first and last residue. The D gene is left open where the match is weak. The size entry is marked missing in some rows and otherwise reads once, few, many or a size class.

CASSFFPPGTVSGNTIYF,TGTGCCAGCAGCTTCTTCCCCCCCGGGACAGTATCTGGAAACACCATATATTTT,TRBD1,.,TRBV11-2,TRBJ1-3
CSVERTEQETQYF,TGCAGCGTTGAACGGACAGAGCAAGAGACCCAGTACTTC,.,few,TRBV29-1,TRBJ2-5
CATSSRGPQETQYF,TGTGCCACCAGTAGCAGGGGCCCCCAAGAGACCCAGTACTTC,.,few,TRBV24-1,TRBJ2-5
CASSLGVRAYEKLFF,TGTGCCAGCAGTTTAGGCGTTAGGGCCTATGAAAAACTGTTTTTT,.,many,TRBV28,TRBJ1-4
CSAPGTPLYNEQFF,TGCAGTGCTCCCGGGACTCCTCTCTACAATGAGCAGTTCTTC,.,.,TRBV20-1,TRBJ2-1
CASSYWLAENNEQFF,TGTGCCAGCAGTTATTGGCTAGCGGAAAACAATGAGCAGTTCTTC,TRBD2,many,TRBV6-2/TRBV6-3,TRBJ2-1
CASSWGRGSDTQYF,TGTGCCAGCAGCTGGGGGCGGGGGTCAGATACGCAGTATTTT,.,few,TRBV5-6,TRBJ2-3
CASSPPRNDGYTF,TGTGCCAGCAGCCCCCCTCGTAATGATGGCTACACCTTC,.,.,TRBV7-6,TRBJ1-2
CASSRYGGADTQYF,TGTGCCAGCAGCCGATATGGTGGCGCAGATACGCAGTATTTT,.,.,TRBV14,TRBJ2-3
CASSERAVVTEAFF,TGTGCCAGCAGCGAAAGGGCCGTGGTCACTGAAGCTTTCTTT,.,many,TRBV7-9,TRBJ1-1
CASSMGQTLYNEQFF,TGTGCCAGTAGTATGGGTCAGACCCTATACAATGAGCAGTTCTTC,.,few,TRBV19,TRBJ2-1
CASSVQGEEETQYF,TGTGCCAGCAGCGTGCAGGGAGAGGAAGAGACCCAGTACTTC,.,.,TRBV9,TRBJ2-5
CASSSDNTEAFF,TGTGCCAGCAGTTCCGATAACACTGAAGCTTTCTTT,.,.,TRBV28,TRBJ1-1
CASMVGGEQFF,TGTGCCAGCATGGTAGGGGGTGAGCAGTTCTTC,.,.,TRBV25-1,TRBJ2-1
CASSYNMLSGGGTDTQYF,TGTGCCAGCAGTTACAACATGCTGAGCGGGGGAGGCACAGATACGCAGTATTTT,TRBD2,.,TRBV6-2/TRBV6-3,TRBJ2-3
CASFRRGTGELFF,TGTGCCAGCTTCCGTCGAGGGACCGGGGAGCTGTTTTTT,.,many,TRBV12-3/TRBV12-4,TRBJ2-2
CASSGEVHGYTF,TGTGCCAGCAGCGGAGAGGTCCATGGCTACACCTTC,.,many,TRBV7-8,TRBJ1-2
CASSFPIETGPQLYEQYF,TGTGCCAGCAGCTTCCCCATCGAAACAGGGCCCCAGCTATACGAGCAGTACTTC,.,.,TRBV7-9,TRBJ2-7
CASSEMNTEAFF,TGTGCCAGCAGTGAGATGAACACTGAAGCTTTCTTT,.,few,TRBV7-9,TRBJ1-1
CASSPGRGTSGVIYEQYF,TGTGCCAGCAGCCCAGGGCGGGGGACTAGCGGGGTGATCTACGAGCAGTACTTC,TRBD2,.,TRBV7-2,TRBJ2-7
CASSLLGPLQETQYF,TGTGCCAGCAGCTTATTGGGACCCCTCCAAGAGACCCAGTACTTC,.,many,TRBV7-9,TRBJ2-5
CASSENPYTSGVTDTQYF,TGTGCCAGCAGTGAAAACCCCTATACTAGCGGGGTAACAGATACGCAGTATTTT,TRBD2,.,TRBV2,TRBJ2-3
CVSSRLQDRGRPETQYF,TGTGTCAGCAGCCGCCTACAAGACAGGGGCCGTCCTGAGACCCAGTACTTC,TRBD1,.,TRBV28,TRBJ2-5
CASSRRGPQETQYF,TGTGCCAGCAGCCGTCGGGGGCCCCAAGAGACCCAGTACTTC,.,many,TRBV7-8,TRBJ2-5
CASSQVPGTVVDTEAFF,TGCGCCAGCAGCCAAGTCCCGGGGACCGTAGTTGACACTGAAGCTTTCTTT,.,.,TRBV4-1,TRBJ1-1
CASSMGSTPTEAFF,TGTGCCAGTAGTATGGGATCGACCCCCACTGAAGCTTTCTTT,.,few,TRBV19,TRBJ1-1
CATGDSNQPQHF,TGTGCCACAGGCGATAGCAATCAGCCCCAGCATTTT,.,few,TRBV12-3/TRBV12-4,TRBJ1-5
CSVDDLSSGVYNEQFF,TGCAGCGTTGACGATCTTTCTAGCGGGGTGTACAATGAGCAGTTCTTC,TRBD2,once,TRBV29-1,TRBJ2-1
CASMAEKNEKLFF,TGTGCCAGCATGGCAGAGAAGAATGAAAAACTGTTTTTT,.,few,TRBV2,TRBJ1-4